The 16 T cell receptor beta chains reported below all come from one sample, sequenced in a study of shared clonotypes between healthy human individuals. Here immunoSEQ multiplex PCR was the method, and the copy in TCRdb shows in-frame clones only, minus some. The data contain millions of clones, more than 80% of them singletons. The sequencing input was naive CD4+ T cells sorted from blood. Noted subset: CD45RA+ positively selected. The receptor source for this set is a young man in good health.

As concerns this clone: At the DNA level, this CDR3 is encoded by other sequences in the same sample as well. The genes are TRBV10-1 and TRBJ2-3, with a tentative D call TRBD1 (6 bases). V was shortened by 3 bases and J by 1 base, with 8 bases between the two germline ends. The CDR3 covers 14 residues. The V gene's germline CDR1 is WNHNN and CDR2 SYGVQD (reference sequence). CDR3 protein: CASSEAGGTDTQYF. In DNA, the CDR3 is TGCGCCAGCAGTGAAGCAGGGGGCACAGATACGCAGTATTTT.

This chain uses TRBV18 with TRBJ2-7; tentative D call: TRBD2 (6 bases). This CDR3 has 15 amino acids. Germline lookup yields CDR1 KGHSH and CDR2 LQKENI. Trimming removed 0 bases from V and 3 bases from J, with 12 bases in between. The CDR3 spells CASSPPGLQGYEQYF. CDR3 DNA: TGTGCCAGCTCACCACCGGGACTCCAGGGCTACGAGCAGTACTTC. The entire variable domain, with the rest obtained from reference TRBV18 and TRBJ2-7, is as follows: NAGVMQNPRHLVRRRGQEARLRCSPMKGHSHVYWYRQLPEEGLKFMVYLQKENIIDESGMPKERFSAEFPKEGPSILRIQQVVRGDSAAYFCASSPPGLQGYEQYFGPGTRLTVT.

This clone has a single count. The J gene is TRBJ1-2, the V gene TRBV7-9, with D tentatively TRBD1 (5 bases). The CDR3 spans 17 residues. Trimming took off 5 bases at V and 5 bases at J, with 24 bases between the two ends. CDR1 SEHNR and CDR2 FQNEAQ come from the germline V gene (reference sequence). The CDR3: CASSLFPGTSRLYGYTF. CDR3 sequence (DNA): TGTGCCAGCAGCCTTTTCCCGGGGACCTCGAGACTTTATGGCTACACCTTC.

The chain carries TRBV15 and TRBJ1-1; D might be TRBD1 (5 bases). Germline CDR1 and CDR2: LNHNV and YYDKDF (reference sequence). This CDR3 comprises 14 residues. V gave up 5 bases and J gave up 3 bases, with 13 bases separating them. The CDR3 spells CATSLGRGDTEAFF. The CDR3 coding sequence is TGTGCCACCAGCCTTGGGCGGGGGGACACTGAAGCTTTCTTT.

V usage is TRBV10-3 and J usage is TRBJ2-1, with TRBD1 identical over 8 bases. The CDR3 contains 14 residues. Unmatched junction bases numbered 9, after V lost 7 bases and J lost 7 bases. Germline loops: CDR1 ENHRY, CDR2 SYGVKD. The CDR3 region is CAINPGQATNEQFF. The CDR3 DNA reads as TGTGCCATCAACCCGGGACAGGCAACTAATGAGCAGTTCTTC.

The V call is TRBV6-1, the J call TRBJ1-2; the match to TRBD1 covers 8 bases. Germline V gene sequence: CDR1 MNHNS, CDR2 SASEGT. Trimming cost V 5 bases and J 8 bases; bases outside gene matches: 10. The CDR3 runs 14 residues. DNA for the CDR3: TGTGCCAGCAGTTCAGGGGGCGGAGGTAGGGGCTACACCTTC. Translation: CASSSGGGGRGYTF.

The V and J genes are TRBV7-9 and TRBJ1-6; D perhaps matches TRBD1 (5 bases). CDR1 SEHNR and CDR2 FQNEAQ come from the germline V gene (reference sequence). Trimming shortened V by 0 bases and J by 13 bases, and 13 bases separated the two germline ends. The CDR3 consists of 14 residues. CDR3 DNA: TGTGCCAGCAGCTTAGCGATCGAGGGGAGCCCCCTCCACTTT. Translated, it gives CASSLAIEGSPLHF. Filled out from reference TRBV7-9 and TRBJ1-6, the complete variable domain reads DTGVSQNPRHKITKRGQNVTFRCDPISEHNRLYWYRQTLGQGPEFLTYFQNEAQLEKSRLLSDRFSAERPKGSFSTLEIQRTEQGDSAMYLCASSLAIEGSPLHFGNGTRLTVT.

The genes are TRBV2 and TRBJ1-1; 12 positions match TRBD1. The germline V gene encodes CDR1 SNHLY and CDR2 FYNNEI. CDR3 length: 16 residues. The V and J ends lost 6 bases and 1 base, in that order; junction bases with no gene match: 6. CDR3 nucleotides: TGTGCCAGCAGATGGGACAGGGGGCAGGGGAACACTGAAGCTTTCTTT. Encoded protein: CASRWDRGQGNTEAFF.

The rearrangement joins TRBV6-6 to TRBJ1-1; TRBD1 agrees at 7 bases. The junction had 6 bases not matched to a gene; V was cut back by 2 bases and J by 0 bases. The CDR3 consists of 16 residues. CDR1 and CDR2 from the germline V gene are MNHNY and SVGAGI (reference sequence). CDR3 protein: CASSYGRGVVNTEAFF. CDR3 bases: TGTGCCAGCAGTTACGGCAGGGGGGTAGTGAACACTGAAGCTTTCTTT.

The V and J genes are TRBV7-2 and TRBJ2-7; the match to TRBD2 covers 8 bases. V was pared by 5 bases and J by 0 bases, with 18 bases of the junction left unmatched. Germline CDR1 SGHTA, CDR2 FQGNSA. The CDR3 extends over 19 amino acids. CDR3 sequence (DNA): TGTGCCAGCAGCGCCCGGCCGGGAGGGAGGGCGGGAACCTCCTACGAGCAGTACTTC. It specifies CASSARPGGRAGTSYEQYF.

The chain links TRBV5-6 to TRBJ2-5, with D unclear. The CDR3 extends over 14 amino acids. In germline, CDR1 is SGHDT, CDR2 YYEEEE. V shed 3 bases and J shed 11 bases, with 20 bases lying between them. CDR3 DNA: TGTGCCAGCAGCTCTGGACGGCCGTCTAGTGAGCAGTACTTC. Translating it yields CASSSGRPSSEQYF. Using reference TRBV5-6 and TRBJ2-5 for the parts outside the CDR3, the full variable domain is DAGVTQSPTHLIKTRGQQVTLRCSPKSGHDTVSWYQQALGQGPQFIFQYYEEEERQRGNFPDRFSGHQFPNYSSELNVNALLLGDSALYLCASSSGRPSSEQYFGPGTRLLVL.

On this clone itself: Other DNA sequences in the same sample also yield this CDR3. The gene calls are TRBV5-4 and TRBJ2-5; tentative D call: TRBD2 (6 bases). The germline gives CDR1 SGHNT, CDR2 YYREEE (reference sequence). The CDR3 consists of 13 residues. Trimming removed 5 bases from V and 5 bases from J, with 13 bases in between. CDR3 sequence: CASSLAGRETQYF. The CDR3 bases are TGTGCCAGCAGTCTCGCAGGGAGGGAGACCCAGTACTTC.

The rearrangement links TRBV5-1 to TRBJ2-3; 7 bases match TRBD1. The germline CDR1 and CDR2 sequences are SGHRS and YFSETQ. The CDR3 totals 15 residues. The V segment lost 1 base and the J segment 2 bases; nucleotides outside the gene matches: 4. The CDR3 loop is CASSLTGDSTDTQYF. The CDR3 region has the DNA TGCGCCAGCAGCTTGACAGGGGATTCCACAGATACGCAGTATTTT.

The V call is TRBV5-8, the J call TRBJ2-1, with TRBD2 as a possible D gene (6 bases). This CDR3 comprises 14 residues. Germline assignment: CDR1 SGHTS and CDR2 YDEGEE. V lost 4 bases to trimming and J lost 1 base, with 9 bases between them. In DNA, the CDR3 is TGTGCCAGCAGCCCCGGGACTTCCTACAATGAGCAGTTCTTC. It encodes CASSPGTSYNEQFF. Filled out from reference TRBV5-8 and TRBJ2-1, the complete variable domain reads EAGVTQSPTHLIKTRGQQATLRCSPISGHTSVYWYQQALGLGLQFLLWYDEGEERNRGNFPPRFSGRQFPNYSSELNVNALELEDSALYLCASSPGTSYNEQFFGPGTRLTVL.

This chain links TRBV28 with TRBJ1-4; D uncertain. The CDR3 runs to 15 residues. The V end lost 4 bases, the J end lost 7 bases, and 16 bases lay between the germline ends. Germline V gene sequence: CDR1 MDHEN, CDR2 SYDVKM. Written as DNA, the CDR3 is TGTGCCAGCAGTTCCCGGTGGTCCTCGGGTGAAAAACTGTTTTTT. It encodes CASSSRWSSGEKLFF.

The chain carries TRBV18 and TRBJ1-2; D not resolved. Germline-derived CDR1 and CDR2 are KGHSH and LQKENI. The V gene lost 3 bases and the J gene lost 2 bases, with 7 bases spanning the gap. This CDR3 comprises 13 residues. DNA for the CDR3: TGTGCCAGCTCACCTGCCCTAAACTATGGCTACACCTTC. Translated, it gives CASSPALNYGYTF.